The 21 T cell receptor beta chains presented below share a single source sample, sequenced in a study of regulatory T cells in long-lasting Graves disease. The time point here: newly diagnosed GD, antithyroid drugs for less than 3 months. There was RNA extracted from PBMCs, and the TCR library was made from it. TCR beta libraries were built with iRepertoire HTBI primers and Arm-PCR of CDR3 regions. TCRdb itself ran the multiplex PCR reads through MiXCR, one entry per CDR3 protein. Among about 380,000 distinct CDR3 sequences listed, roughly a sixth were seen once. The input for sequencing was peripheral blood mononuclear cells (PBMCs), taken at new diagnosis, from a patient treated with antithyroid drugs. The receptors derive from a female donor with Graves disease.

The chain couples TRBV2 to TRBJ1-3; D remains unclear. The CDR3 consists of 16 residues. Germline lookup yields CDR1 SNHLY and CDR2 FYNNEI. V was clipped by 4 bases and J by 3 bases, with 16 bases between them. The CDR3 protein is CASSVTDPSVGNTIYF. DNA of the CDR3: TGTGCCAGCAGTGTGACGGACCCCTCCGTTGGAAACACCATATATTTT.

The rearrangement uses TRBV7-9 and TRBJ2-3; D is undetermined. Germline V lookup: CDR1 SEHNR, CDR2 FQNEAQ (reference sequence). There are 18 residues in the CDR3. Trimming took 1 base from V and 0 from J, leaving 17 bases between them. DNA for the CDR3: TGTGCCAGCAGCTTAGGCATGGGCTCGACTCTTAGCACAGATACGCAGTATTTT. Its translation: CASSLGMGSTLSTDTQYF.

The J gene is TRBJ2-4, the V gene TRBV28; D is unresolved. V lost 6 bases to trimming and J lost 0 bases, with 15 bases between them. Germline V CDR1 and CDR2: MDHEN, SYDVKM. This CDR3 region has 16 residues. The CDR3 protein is CASSLRPVLAKNIQYF. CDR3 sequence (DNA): TGTGCCAGCAGCTTAAGACCCGTACTAGCCAAAAACATTCAGTACTTC.

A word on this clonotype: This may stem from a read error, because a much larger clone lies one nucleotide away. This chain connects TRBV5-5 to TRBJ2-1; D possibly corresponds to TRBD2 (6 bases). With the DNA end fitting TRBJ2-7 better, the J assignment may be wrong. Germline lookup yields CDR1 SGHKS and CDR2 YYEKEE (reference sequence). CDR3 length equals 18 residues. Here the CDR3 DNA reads TGTGCCAGCAGCTTGGTGCCGGCTAGCGATTTGTACTACAATGAGCAGTACTTC. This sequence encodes CASSLVPASDLYYNEQYF.

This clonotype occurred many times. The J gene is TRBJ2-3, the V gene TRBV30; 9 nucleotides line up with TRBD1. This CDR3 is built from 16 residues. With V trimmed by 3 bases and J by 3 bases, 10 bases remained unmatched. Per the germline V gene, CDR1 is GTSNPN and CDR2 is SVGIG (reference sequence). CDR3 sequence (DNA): TGTGCCTGGAGCTCTCCGGGACAGGGTGGGACAGATACGCAGTATTTT. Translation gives CAWSSPGQGGTDTQYF.

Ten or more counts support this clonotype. This chain's CDR3 is CASSLVRRGVDEQYF. The CDR3 region has the DNA TGTGCCAGCAGCTTAGTGCGCAGGGGTGTCGACGAGCAGTACTTC. This rearrangement joins TRBV7-4 to TRBJ2-7, with D tentatively TRBD1 (6 bases). Germline V gene sequence: CDR1 SGHVT, CDR2 SQSDAQ. V lost 1 base, J lost 5 bases, and 15 bases lay in between. CDR3 length: 15 amino acids. Using reference TRBV7-4 and TRBJ2-7 for the parts outside the CDR3, the full variable domain is GAGVSQSPRYKVAKRGRDVALRCDSISGHVTLYWYRQTLGQGSEVLTYSQSDAQRDKSGRPSGRFSAERPERSVSTLKIQRTEQGDSAVYLCASSLVRRGVDEQYFGPGTRLTVT.

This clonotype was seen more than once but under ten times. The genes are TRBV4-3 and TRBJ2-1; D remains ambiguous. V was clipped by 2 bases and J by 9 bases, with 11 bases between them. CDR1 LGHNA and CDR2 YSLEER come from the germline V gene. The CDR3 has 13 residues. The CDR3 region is CASSQRPVLEQFF. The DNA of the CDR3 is TGCGCCAGCAGCCAACGGCCTGTACTTGAGCAGTTCTTC.

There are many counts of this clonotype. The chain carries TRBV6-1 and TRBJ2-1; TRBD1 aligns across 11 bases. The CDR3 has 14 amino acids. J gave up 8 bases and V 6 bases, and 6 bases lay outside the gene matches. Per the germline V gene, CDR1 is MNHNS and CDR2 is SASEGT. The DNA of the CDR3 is TGTGCCAGCAGCTCGGGACAGGGGGTAGATGAGCAGTTCTTC. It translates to CASSSGQGVDEQFF.

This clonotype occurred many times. Here the CDR3 DNA reads TGTGCCAGCAGATCGACGGTGAACACTGAAGCTTTCTTT. Translated: CASRSTVNTEAFF. This chain joins TRBV28 and TRBJ1-1; D remains ambiguous. The V gene lost 6 bases and the J gene lost 0 bases, with 8 bases spanning the gap. The CDR3 has 13 amino acids. In germline, CDR1 is MDHEN, CDR2 SYDVKM.

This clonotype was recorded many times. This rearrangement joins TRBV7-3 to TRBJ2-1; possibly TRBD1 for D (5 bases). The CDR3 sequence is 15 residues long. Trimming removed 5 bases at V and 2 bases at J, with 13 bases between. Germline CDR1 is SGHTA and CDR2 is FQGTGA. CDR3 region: CASSTGVGAYNEQFF. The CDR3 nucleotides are TGTGCCAGCAGCACAGGAGTCGGCGCCTACAATGAGCAGTTCTTC.

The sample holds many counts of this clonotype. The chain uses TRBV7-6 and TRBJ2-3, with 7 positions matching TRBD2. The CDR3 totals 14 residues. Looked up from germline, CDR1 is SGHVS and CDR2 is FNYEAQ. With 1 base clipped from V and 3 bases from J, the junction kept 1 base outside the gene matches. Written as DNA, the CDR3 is TGTGCCAGCAGCTTAGAAGCGGGGACAGATACGCAGTATTTT. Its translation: CASSLEAGTDTQYF.

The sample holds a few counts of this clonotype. DNA for the CDR3: TGTGCCAGCAGTGATTTTCGGGGGGGCACAGATACGCAGTATTTT. Amino acids: CASSDFRGGTDTQYF. The V gene is TRBV25-1, the J gene TRBJ2-3, with TRBD2 matching over 7 bases. The CDR3 runs to 15 residues. CDR1 MGHDK and CDR2 SYGVNS come from the germline V gene. V was pared by 3 bases and J by 1 base, with 4 bases of the junction left unmatched.

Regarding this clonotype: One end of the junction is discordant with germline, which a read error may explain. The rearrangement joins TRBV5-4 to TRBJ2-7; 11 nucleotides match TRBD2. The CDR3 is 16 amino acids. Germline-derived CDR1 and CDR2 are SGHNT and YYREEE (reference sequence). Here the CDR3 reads CASSYSGTSGSCEQYF. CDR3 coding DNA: TGTGCCAGCAGCTACTCCGGGACTAGCGGCTCCTGCGAGCAGTACTTC.

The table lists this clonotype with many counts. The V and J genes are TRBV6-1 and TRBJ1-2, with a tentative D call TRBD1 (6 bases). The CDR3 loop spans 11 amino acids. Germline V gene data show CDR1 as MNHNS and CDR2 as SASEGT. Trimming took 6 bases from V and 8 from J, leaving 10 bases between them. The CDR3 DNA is TGTGCCAGCAGCTCAGGGGAAGGCTACACCTTC. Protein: CASSSGEGYTF.

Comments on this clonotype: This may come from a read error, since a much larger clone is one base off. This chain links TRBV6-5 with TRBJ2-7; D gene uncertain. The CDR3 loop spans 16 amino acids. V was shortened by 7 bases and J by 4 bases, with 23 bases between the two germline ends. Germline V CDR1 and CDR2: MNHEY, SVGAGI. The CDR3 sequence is CASNYLPGGYPYEQYF. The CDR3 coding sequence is TGTGCCAGCAATTATCTTCCTGGTGGGTATCCATACGAGCAGTACTTC.

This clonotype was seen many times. The CDR3 DNA is TGTGCCAGCAGTTACTCGGACAGGGGGCGACCAGATACGCAGTATTTT. Amino acids: CASSYSDRGRPDTQYF. V gene TRBV6-2 or TRBV6-3 combines with J gene TRBJ2-3; 11 positions agree with TRBD1. CDR3 length: 16 residues. Trimming took 0 bases from V and 4 from J; bases not matched to a gene: 3. Germline V CDR1 and CDR2: MNHEY, SVGEGT.

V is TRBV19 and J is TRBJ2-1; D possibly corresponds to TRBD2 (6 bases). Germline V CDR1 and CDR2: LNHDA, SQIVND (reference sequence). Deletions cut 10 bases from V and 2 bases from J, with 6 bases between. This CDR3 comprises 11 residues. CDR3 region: CATGAYNEQFF. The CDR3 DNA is TGTGCCACGGGGGCCTACAATGAGCAGTTCTTC.

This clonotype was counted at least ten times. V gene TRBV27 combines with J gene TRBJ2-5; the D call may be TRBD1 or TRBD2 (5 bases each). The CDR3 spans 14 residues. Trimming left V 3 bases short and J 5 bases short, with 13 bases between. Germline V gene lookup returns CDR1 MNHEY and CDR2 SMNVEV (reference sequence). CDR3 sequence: CASSFLGEWETQYF. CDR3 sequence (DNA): TGTGCCAGCAGTTTCTTGGGGGAGTGGGAGACCCAGTACTTC.

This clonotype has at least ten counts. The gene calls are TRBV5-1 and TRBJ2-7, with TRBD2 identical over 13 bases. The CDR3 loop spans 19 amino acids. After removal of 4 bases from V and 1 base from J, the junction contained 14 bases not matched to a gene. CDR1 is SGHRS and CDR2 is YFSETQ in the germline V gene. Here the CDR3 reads CASSTYGGLAGVVSYEQYF. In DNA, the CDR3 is TGCGCCAGCAGCACTTACGGTGGACTAGCGGGAGTAGTATCCTACGAGCAGTACTTC. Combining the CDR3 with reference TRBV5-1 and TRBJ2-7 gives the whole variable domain KAGVTQTPRYLIKTRGQQVTLSCSPISGHRSVSWYQQTPGQGLQFLFEYFSETQRNKGNFPGRFSGRQFSNSRSEMNVSTLELGDSALYLCASSTYGGLAGVVSYEQYFGPGTRLTVT.

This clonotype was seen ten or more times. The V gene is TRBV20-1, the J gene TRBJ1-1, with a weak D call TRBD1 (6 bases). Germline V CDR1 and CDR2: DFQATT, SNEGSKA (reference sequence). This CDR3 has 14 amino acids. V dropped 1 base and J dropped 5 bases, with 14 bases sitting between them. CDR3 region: CSARAGHAGTEAFF. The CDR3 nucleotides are TGCAGTGCTAGAGCGGGACACGCAGGGACTGAAGCTTTCTTT.

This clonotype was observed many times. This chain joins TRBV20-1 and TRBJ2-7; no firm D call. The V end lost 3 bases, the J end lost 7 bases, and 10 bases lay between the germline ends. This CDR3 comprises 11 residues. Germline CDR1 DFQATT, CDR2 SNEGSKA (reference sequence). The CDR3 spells CSASRLGEQYF. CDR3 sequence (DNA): TGCAGTGCTAGCCGCCTCGGAGAGCAGTACTTC.